The source of this TCR beta chain is a study of identical twins. Study-wide points: Beta out-of-frame sequences showed weaker excess sharing between twins.

V was shortened by 2 bases and J by 1 base, with 7 bases between the two germline ends. CDR1 is SGHTA and CDR2 is FQGNSA in the germline V gene. The length of the CDR3 is 14 residues. This clonotype was seen repeatedly, ten times or more. Its antigen remains unknown. TCRdb redid the calling of the 5' RACE reads with MiXCR, one entry per CDR3 protein. The profile covers 1.5 million or so distinct CDR3 sequences, with 32% appearing a single time and about 0.3% taken by the ten largest. This clonotype was obtained from a newborn girl in good health. The V call is TRBV7-2, the J call TRBJ2-3, with D uncertain. Sequencing input: cord blood. The CDR3 sequence is CASSLIIGTDTQYF. CDR3 DNA sequence: TGTGCCAGCAGCTTAATTATAGGCACAGATACGCAGTATTTT.